The 29 T cell receptor beta chains below all came from one sample that was sequenced in a study of T cell changes during pregnancy in multiple sclerosis. Here immunoSEQ multiplex PCR was the method, and the copy in TCRdb shows in-frame clones only, minus some. The sample shows about 86,000 clones, 91% of them seen only once. Specimen: peripheral blood, collected in the first trimester of pregnancy. The receptors here all came from a female donor in good health, enrolled as a control in a pregnancy study.

This rearrangement joins TRBV4-2 to TRBJ2-3, with TRBD2 matching 8 bases. The length of the CDR3 is 17 residues. The germline CDR1 and CDR2 sequences are LGHNA and YNFKEQ. V shed 1 base, J shed 1 base, and the junction held 7 bases outside the gene matches. CDR3 sequence: CASSQALRGGGTDTQYF. The CDR3 DNA sequence: TGTGCCAGCAGCCAAGCTCTCCGGGGGGGTGGCACAGATACGCAGTATTTT.

The chain couples TRBV6-5 to TRBJ1-2; 8 bases agree with TRBD1. Unmatched junction bases numbered 6, after V lost 6 bases and J lost 3 bases. Germline CDR1 MNHEY, CDR2 SVGAGI. This CDR3 spans 14 amino acids. Here the CDR3 DNA reads TGTGCCAGCAGGGCTTGGGGACAGGACTATGGCTACACCTTC. It encodes CASRAWGQDYGYTF.

The rearrangement joins TRBV5-1 to TRBJ2-2; D might be TRBD1 (6 bases). This CDR3 spans 16 amino acids. Germline V gene data show CDR1 as SGHRS and CDR2 as YFSETQ. With 4 bases removed from V and 5 bases from J, the gap between germline ends came to 18 bases. The CDR3 sequence is CASSLRLAGETGELFF. CDR3 nucleotides: TGCGCCAGCAGCCTCCGTCTGGCAGGGGAAACCGGGGAGCTGTTTTTT. Combining the CDR3 with reference TRBV5-1 and TRBJ2-2 gives the whole variable domain KAGVTQTPRYLIKTRGQQVTLSCSPISGHRSVSWYQQTPGQGLQFLFEYFSETQRNKGNFPGRFSGRQFSNSRSEMNVSTLELGDSALYLCASSLRLAGETGELFFGEGSRLTVL.

This chain uses TRBV18 with TRBJ2-2, with no clear D. The length of the CDR3 is 15 residues. CDR1 KGHSH and CDR2 LQKENI come from the germline V gene. V was clipped by 3 bases and J by 0 bases, with 8 bases between them. CDR3 bases: TGTGCCAGCTCACCCCGAGACTCGAACACCGGGGAGCTGTTTTTT. The encoded protein is CASSPRDSNTGELFF.

This chain uses TRBV29-1 with TRBJ1-4, with D possibly matching TRBD1 (5 bases). CDR3 length: 14 amino acids. CDR1 is SQVTM and CDR2 is ANQGSEA in the germline V gene. With 4 bases removed from V and 4 bases from J, the gap between germline ends came to 13 bases. The CDR3 loop is CSVAGGALNEKLFF. The CDR3 DNA sequence: TGCAGCGTTGCAGGTGGGGCCCTTAATGAAAAACTGTTTTTT.

This clone was detected once. V is TRBV28 and J is TRBJ2-1, with TRBD2 as a possible D gene (5 bases). Germline CDR1 reads MDHEN; CDR2 reads SYDVKM. This CDR3 is 11 amino acids long. The V and J ends lost 10 bases and 8 bases respectively, with 12 bases between them. The CDR3 loop reads CATALRDEQFF. Here the CDR3 DNA reads TGTGCCACCGCACTGAGGGATGAGCAGTTCTTC.

This clone was observed a handful of times. The chain has TRBV28 and TRBJ1-4; TRBD1 might be the D (5 bases). V lost 5 bases and J 1 base, leaving 11 bases between the germline ends. Germline assignment: CDR1 MDHEN and CDR2 SYDVKM. The CDR3 loop spans 15 amino acids. This chain's CDR3 is CASSGRGVTNEKLFF. For the CDR3, the DNA is TGTGCCAGCAGTGGGCGGGGGGTAACTAATGAAAAACTGTTTTTT.

The genes are TRBV18 and TRBJ1-2; D gene unclear. Germline V CDR1 and CDR2: KGHSH, LQKENI. Between the trimmed V and J ends, which lost 3 bases and 4 bases, there was a span of 9 bases. This CDR3 has 13 amino acids. CDR3 sequence reads: CASSPAGLYGYTF. The DNA for the CDR3 is TGTGCCAGCTCACCCGCAGGCCTCTATGGCTACACCTTC.

A single count supports this clone. This sequence joins TRBV6-5 and TRBJ2-1, with 9 bases that match TRBD1. Germline V gene sequence: CDR1 MNHEY, CDR2 SVGAGI. This CDR3 has 12 amino acids. V dropped 6 bases and J dropped 8; count of bases not matched to a gene: 2. The CDR3 region is CASRGQGHEQFF. Written as DNA, the CDR3 is TGTGCCAGCAGGGGACAGGGACATGAGCAGTTCTTC.

This chain joins TRBV6-1 and TRBJ1-5, with TRBD1 matching 8 bases. Germline CDR1 and CDR2: MNHNS and SASEGT. J was trimmed by 5 bases and V by 4 bases; bases with no gene match: 7. The CDR3 has 15 amino acids. CDR3 bases: TGTGCCAGCAGTGGGCCTGGACAGGGCTATCAGCCCCAGCATTTT. This translates into CASSGPGQGYQPQHF.

The rearrangement joins TRBV5-6 to TRBJ1-2, with TRBD1 matching 7 bases. The V gene's germline CDR1 is SGHDT and CDR2 YYEEEE. V shed 3 bases, J shed 4 bases, and the junction held 12 bases outside the gene matches. The CDR3 loop spans 16 amino acids. CDR3 sequence: CASSSWGTGVGYGYTF. The CDR3 DNA reads as TGTGCCAGCAGCTCGTGGGGCACAGGGGTAGGCTATGGCTACACCTTC.

The gene calls are TRBV7-8 and TRBJ2-7; 7 positions agree with TRBD2. The germline V gene encodes CDR1 SGHVS and CDR2 FQNEAQ. V lost 0 bases and J lost 5; bases outside the gene matches: 4. The CDR3 consists of 14 residues. In nucleotides, the CDR3 is TGTGCCAGCAGCTTAGCGGGGGGGAGAAACGAGCAGTACTTC. Amino acid sequence: CASSLAGGRNEQYF.

This rearrangement joins TRBV4-1 to TRBJ2-5, with D maybe TRBD2 (5 bases). This CDR3 is 15 amino acids long. V was clipped by 0 bases and J by 5 bases, with 13 bases between them. Germline V gene lookup returns CDR1 MGHRA and CDR2 YSYEKL. The DNA of the CDR3 is TGCGCCAGCAGCCAAGATTCGGGGTATTTGGAGACCCAGTACTTC. It is translated as CASSQDSGYLETQYF.

V usage is TRBV28 and J usage is TRBJ1-2; maybe TRBD1 (6 bases). CDR3 size: 14 residues. The germline V gene encodes CDR1 MDHEN and CDR2 SYDVKM. V lost 2 bases and J 4 bases, leaving 11 bases between the germline ends. The CDR3 here is CASSLKGVVYGYTF. The CDR3 DNA sequence: TGTGCCAGCAGTTTAAAGGGGGTTGTCTATGGCTACACCTTC.

The DNA of the CDR3 is TGTGCCAGCAGCTCAAAGGACAGGGTGGAGGAGCAGTACTTC. Its protein product is CASSSKDRVEEQYF. This chain uses TRBV7-9 with TRBJ2-7, with 8 bases identical to TRBD1. Germline V gene sequence: CDR1 SEHNR, CDR2 FQNEAQ (reference sequence). V trimming: 4 bases; J trimming: 7 bases; junction bases outside the gene matches: 9. The CDR3 length is 14 residues.

The gene calls are TRBV4-3 and TRBJ2-3, with 10 bases identical to TRBD2. The CDR3 spans 16 residues. The germline V gene has CDR1 LGHNA and CDR2 YSLEER. V lost 0 bases and J lost 4; bases outside the gene matches: 4. The CDR3 spells CASSQERSGGADTQYF. Here the CDR3 DNA reads TGCGCCAGCAGCCAAGAACGAAGCGGGGGGGCAGATACGCAGTATTTT.

The rearrangement links TRBV19 to TRBJ1-5, with D possibly being TRBD1 (6 bases). CDR3 size: 15 residues. Germline-derived CDR1 and CDR2 are LNHDA and SQIVND (reference sequence). V was clipped by 1 base and J by 4 bases, with 11 bases between them. The CDR3 protein is CASSIVETGNQPQHF. The CDR3 nucleotides read TGTGCCAGTAGTATAGTGGAAACAGGGAATCAGCCCCAGCATTTT.

This clone occurred a few times. This chain joins TRBV29-1 and TRBJ1-1, with TRBD1 matching over 8 bases. After removal of 0 bases from V and 3 bases from J, the junction contained 6 bases not matched to a gene. Germline CDR1 and CDR2: SQVTM and ANQGSEA. This CDR3 is built from 15 residues. The CDR3 protein is CSVEDGRGQDTEAFF. The CDR3 nucleotides are TGCAGCGTTGAAGATGGCAGGGGGCAGGACACTGAAGCTTTCTTT.

The chain carries TRBV7-8 and TRBJ1-5; D is possibly TRBD1 (6 bases). Germline-derived CDR1 and CDR2 are SGHVS and FQNEAQ. The CDR3 has 14 residues. Trimming pared 6 bases from V and 3 bases from J, leaving 12 bases between. The DNA of the CDR3 is TGTGCCAGCAGACAGGGAGCGGTCAATCAGCCCCAGCATTTT. Protein: CASRQGAVNQPQHF. The full variable domain, completed using reference TRBV7-8 and TRBJ1-5, is GAGVSQSPRYKVAKRGQDVALRCDPISGHVSLFWYQQALGQGPEFLTYFQNEAQLDKSGLPSDRFFAERPEGSVSTLKIQRTQQEDSAVYLCASRQGAVNQPQHFGDGTRLSIL.

J is TRBJ2-5 and V is TRBV7-6, with D perhaps matching TRBD2 (5 bases). Germline V gene data show CDR1 as SGHVS and CDR2 as FNYEAQ. The V end was cut by 4 bases, the J end by 7 bases, with 10 bases between. This CDR3 region has 12 residues. DNA for the CDR3: TGTGCCAGCAGCTCGGGGTCTACGACCCAGTACTTC. It yields the protein CASSSGSTTQYF.

The V gene is TRBV14, the J gene TRBJ2-5, with TRBD2 matching over 15 bases. This CDR3 comprises 16 residues. Losses at the gene ends were 4 bases for V and 5 bases for J; bases not matched to a gene: 5. The V gene's germline CDR1 is SGHDN and CDR2 FVKESK. The CDR3 DNA is TGTGCCAGCAGCCCCTGGACTAGCGGGGGGGCGGAGACCCAGTACTTC. This translates into CASSPWTSGGAETQYF.

The chain uses TRBV2 and TRBJ2-5; TRBD2 matches 10 bases. Germline V lookup: CDR1 SNHLY, CDR2 FYNNEI. The length of the CDR3 is 15 residues. The J segment lost 2 bases and the V segment lost 4 bases, leaving 4 bases of the junction unmatched. CDR3 sequence reads: CASSGIAGGQETQYF. The CDR3 nucleotides are TGTGCCAGCAGTGGGATAGCGGGGGGACAAGAGACCCAGTACTTC. Drawing the rest from reference TRBV2 and TRBJ2-5, the complete variable domain is EPEVTQTPSHQVTQMGQEVILRCVPISNHLYFYWYRQILGQKVEFLVSFYNNEISEKSEIFDDQFSVERPDGSNFTLKIRSTKLEDSAMYFCASSGIAGGQETQYFGPGTRLLVL.

CDR3 nucleotide sequence: TGTGCTAGTGCCATCGGGACAGACTATGGCTACACCTTC. Translation: CASAIGTDYGYTF. The gene calls are TRBV12-5 and TRBJ1-2; 7 bases map to TRBD1. Germline values: CDR1 LGHNT, CDR2 FRNRAP. V dropped 7 bases and J dropped 3; count of bases not matched to a gene: 5. The CDR3 runs to 13 residues.

The gene calls are TRBV4-2 and TRBJ1-1; a possible D gene is TRBD1 (5 bases). This CDR3 is 15 amino acids long. Germline CDR1 LGHNA, CDR2 YNFKEQ. The V end lost 0 bases, the J end lost 4 bases, and 12 bases lay between the germline ends. The CDR3 DNA reads as TGTGCCAGCAGCCAAGATGGGTACGGGGGCACTGAAGCTTTCTTT. Its protein product is CASSQDGYGGTEAFF.

This clone has only one observation. The chain uses TRBV11-3 and TRBJ2-2; D is unclear. This CDR3 is 13 amino acids long. V was cut by 4 bases and J by 5 bases, with 8 bases left in between. CDR1 and CDR2 from the germline V gene are SGHNT and YENEEA. The CDR3 DNA follows: TGTGCCAGCAGCTCCGCCCTAACCGGGGAGCTGTTTTTT. It yields the protein CASSSALTGELFF.

The chain links TRBV5-8 to TRBJ2-7; perhaps TRBD1 as D (6 bases). The V end lost 0 bases, the J end lost 7 bases, and 17 bases lay between the germline ends. Germline values: CDR1 SGHTS, CDR2 YDEGEE. The CDR3 is 15 residues long. In DNA form, the CDR3 reads TGTGCCAGCAGCTTGGTAGGGACAATCCCATCGGAGCAGTACTTC. Protein: CASSLVGTIPSEQYF.

The chain links TRBV27 to TRBJ2-7; D perhaps matches TRBD2 (6 bases). In germline, CDR1 is MNHEY, CDR2 SMNVEV (reference sequence). The CDR3 loop spans 13 amino acids. V was trimmed by 4 bases and J by 3 bases, leaving 10 bases between them. This CDR3 is CASSSGEIYEQYF. CDR3 nucleotides: TGTGCCAGCAGTTCGGGGGAAATCTACGAGCAGTACTTC.

The chain links TRBV2 to TRBJ1-2; D is perhaps TRBD1 (6 bases). The germline V gene has CDR1 SNHLY and CDR2 FYNNEI. With 8 bases removed from V and 4 bases from J, the gap between germline ends came to 14 bases. The CDR3 loop spans 13 amino acids. The CDR3 DNA sequence: TGTGCCAGCGGGGGCAGGCCTATCTATGGCTACACCTTC. It yields the protein CASGGRPIYGYTF.

This sequence joins TRBV10-3 and TRBJ2-5; TRBD1 matches at 10 bases. Germline-derived CDR1 and CDR2 are ENHRY and SYGVKD. The CDR3 totals 14 residues. With V trimmed by 6 bases and J by 4 bases, 5 bases remained unmatched. CDR3 coding DNA: TGTGCCATCAGGGGGGACAGGGGTACAGAGACCCAGTACTTC. Protein: CAIRGDRGTETQYF.